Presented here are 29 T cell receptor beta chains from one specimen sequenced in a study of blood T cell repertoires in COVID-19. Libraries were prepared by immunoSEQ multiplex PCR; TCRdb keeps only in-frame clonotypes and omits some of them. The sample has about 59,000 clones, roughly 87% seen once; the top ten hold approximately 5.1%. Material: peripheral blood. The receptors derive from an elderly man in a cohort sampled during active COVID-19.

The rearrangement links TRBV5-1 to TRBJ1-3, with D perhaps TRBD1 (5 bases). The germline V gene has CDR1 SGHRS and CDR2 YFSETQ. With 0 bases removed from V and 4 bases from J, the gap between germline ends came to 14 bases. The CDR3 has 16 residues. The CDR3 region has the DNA TGCGCCAGCAGCTTGGCCGGGACTATAGGCGGAAACACCATATATTTT. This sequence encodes CASSLAGTIGGNTIYF.

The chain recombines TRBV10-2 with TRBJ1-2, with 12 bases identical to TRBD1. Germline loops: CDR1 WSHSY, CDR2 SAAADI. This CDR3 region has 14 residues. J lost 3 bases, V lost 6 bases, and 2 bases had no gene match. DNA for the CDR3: TGCGCCAGCAGGGGACAGGGGGCTTACTATGGCTACACCTTC. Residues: CASRGQGAYYGYTF.

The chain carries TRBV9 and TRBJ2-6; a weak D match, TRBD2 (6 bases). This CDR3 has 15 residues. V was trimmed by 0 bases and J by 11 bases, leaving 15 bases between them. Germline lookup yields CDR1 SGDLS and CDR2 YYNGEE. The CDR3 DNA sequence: TGTGCCAGCAGCGTAGGGTCTGGGGGGTCAGACGTCCTGACTTTC. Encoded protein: CASSVGSGGSDVLTF.

CDR3 region: CASSLWGVKMAGNTIYF. In nucleotides, the CDR3 is TGTGCCAGCAGCTTGTGGGGGGTAAAGATGGCTGGAAACACCATATATTTT. The chain combines TRBV5-6 with TRBJ1-3, with D possibly being TRBD1 (5 bases). The V gene lost 1 base and the J gene lost 2 bases, with 16 bases spanning the gap. The CDR3 runs 17 residues. Germline V gene lookup returns CDR1 SGHDT and CDR2 YYEEEE.

CDR3 region: CASSLGRTVLTGNTIYF. For the CDR3, the DNA is TGTGCCAGCAGCTTAGGGCGGACAGTGTTGACTGGAAACACCATATATTTT. The V gene is TRBV7-2, the J gene TRBJ1-3, with D possibly matching TRBD1 (6 bases). In germline, CDR1 is SGHTA, CDR2 FQGNSA. This CDR3 has 17 residues. Trimming removed 1 base at V and 2 bases at J, with 15 bases between.

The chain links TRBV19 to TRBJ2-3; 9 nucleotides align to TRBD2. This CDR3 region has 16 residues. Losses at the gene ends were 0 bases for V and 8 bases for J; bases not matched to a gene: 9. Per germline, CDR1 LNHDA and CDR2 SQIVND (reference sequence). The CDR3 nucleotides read TGTGCCAGTAGTATAGATCAATCATGGCGGGGGGGTACGCAGTATTTT. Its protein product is CASSIDQSWRGGTQYF.

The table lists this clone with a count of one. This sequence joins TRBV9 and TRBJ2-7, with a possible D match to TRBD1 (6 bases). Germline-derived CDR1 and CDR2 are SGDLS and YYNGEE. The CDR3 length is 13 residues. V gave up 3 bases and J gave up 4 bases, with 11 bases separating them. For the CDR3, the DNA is TGTGCCAGCAGCGCGGACAGTACGTACGAGCAGTACTTC. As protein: CASSADSTYEQYF.

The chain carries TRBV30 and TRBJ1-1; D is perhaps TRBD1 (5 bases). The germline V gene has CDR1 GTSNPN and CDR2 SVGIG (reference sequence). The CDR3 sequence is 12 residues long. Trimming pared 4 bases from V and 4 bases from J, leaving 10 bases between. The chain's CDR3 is CAWMGQGTEAFF. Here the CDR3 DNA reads TGTGCCTGGATGGGGCAGGGCACTGAAGCTTTCTTT.

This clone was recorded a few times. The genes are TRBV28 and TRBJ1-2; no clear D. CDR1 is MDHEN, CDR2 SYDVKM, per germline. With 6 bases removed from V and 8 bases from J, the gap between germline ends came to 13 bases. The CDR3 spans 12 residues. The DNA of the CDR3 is TGTGCCAGCAGCCGACGGGGTTGGGGCTACACCTTC. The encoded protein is CASSRRGWGYTF.

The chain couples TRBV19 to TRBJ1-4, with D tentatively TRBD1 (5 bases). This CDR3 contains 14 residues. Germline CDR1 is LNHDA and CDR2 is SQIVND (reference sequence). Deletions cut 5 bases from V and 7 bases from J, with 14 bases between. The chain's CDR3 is CASSSGRGGEKLFF. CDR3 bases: TGTGCCAGTAGTTCCGGTAGGGGTGGTGAAAAACTGTTTTTT.

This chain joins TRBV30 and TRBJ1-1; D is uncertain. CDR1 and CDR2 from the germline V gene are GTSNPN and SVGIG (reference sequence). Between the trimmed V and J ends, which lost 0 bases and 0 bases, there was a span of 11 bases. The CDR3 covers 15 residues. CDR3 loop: CAWSVQHRLNTEAFF. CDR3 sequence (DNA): TGTGCCTGGAGTGTACAGCACAGATTGAACACTGAAGCTTTCTTT.

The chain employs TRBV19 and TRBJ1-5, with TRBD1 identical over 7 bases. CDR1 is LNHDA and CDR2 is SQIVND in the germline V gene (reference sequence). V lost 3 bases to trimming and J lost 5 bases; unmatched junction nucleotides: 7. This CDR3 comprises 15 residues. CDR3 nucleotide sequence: TGTGCCAGTAGTATCGGACAGGTCGTCGATCAGCCCCAGCATTTT. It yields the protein CASSIGQVVDQPQHF.

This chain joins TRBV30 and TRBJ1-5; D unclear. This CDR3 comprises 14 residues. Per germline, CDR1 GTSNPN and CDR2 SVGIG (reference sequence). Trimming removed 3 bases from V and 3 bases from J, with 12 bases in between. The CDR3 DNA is TGTGCCTGGAGAGAGAAGCACCCCAATCAGCCCCAGCATTTT. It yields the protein CAWREKHPNQPQHF.

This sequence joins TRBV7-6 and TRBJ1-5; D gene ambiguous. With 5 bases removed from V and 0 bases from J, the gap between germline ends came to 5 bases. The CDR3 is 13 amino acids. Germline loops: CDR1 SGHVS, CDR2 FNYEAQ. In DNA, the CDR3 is TGTGCCAGCAGCCCGAGTAGCAATCAGCCCCAGCATTTT. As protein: CASSPSSNQPQHF. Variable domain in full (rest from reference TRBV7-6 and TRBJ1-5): GAGVSQSPRYKVTKRGQDVALRCDPISGHVSLYWYRQALGQGPEFLTYFNYEAQQDKSGLPNDRFSAERPEGSISTLTIQRTEQRDSAMYRCASSPSSNQPQHFGDGTRLSIL.

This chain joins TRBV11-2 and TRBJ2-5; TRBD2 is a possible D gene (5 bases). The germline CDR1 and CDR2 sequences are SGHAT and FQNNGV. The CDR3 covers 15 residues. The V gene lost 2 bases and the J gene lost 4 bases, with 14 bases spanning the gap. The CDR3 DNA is TGTGCCAGCAGCTTAAATTTGGCTAGCCCAGAGACCCAGTACTTC. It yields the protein CASSLNLASPETQYF. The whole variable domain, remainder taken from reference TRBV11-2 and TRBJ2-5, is EAGVAQSPRYKIIEKRQSVAFWCNPISGHATLYWYQQILGQGPKLLIQFQNNGVVDDSQLPKDRFSAERLKGVDSTLKIQPAKLEDSAVYLCASSLNLASPETQYFGPGTRLLVL.

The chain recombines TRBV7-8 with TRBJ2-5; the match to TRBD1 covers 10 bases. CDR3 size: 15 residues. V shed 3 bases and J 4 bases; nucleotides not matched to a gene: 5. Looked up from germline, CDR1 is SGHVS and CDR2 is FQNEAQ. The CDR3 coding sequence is TGTGCCAGCAGCTTGAGGGACAGGGGACGAGAGACCCAGTACTTC. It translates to CASSLRDRGRETQYF.

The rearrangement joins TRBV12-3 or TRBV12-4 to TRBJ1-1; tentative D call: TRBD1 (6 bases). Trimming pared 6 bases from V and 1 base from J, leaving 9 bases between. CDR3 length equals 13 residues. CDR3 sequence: CASRRRGNTEAFF. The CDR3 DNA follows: TGTGCCAGCAGGCGCAGGGGGAACACTGAAGCTTTCTTT.

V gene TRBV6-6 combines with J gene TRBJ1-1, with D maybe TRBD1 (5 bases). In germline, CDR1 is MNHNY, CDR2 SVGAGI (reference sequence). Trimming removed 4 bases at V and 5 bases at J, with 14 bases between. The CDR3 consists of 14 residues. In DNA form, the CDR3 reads TGTGCCAGCAGTTCCCGGGAGGGGTGGACTGAAGCTTTCTTT. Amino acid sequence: CASSSREGWTEAFF.

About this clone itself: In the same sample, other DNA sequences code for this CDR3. DNA of the CDR3: TGCGCCAGCAGTTGGGGGGGGGTCACTGAAGCTTTCTTT. Translated: CASSWGGVTEAFF. This chain links TRBV10-1 with TRBJ1-1; possible D gene TRBD1, 5 bases. The CDR3 runs to 13 residues. CDR1 WNHNN and CDR2 SYGVQD come from the germline V gene (reference sequence). V shed 5 bases and J shed 4 bases, with 11 bases lying between them.

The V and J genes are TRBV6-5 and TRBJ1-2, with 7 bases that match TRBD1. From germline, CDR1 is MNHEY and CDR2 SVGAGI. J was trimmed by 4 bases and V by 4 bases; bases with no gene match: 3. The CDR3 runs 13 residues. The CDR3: CASSLDRAYGYTF. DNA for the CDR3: TGTGCCAGCAGTTTAGACAGGGCCTATGGCTACACCTTC.

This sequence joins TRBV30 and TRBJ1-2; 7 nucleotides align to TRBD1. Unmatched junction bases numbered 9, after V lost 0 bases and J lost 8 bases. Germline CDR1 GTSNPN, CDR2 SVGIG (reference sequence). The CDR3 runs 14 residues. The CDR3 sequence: CAWSVKDRVGGYTF. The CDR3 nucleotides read TGTGCCTGGAGTGTCAAAGACAGGGTCGGGGGCTACACCTTC.

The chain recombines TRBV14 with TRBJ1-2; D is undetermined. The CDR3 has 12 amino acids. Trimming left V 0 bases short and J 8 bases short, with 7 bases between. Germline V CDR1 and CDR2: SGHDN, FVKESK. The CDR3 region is CASSQDRIGYTF. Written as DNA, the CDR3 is TGTGCCAGCAGCCAAGATAGAATCGGCTACACCTTC.

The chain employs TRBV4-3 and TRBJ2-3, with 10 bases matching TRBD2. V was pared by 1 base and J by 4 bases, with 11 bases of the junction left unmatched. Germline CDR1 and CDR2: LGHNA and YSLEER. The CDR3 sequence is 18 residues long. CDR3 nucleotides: TGCGCCAGCAGCCAAGGGCTAGCGGGGGCCGGGGTCGCAGATACGCAGTATTTT. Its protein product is CASSQGLAGAGVADTQYF.

The CDR3 region is CASSSDRVEKLFF. The CDR3 nucleotides are TGTGCCAGCAGTTCAGACAGGGTTGAAAAACTGTTTTTT. The rearrangement links TRBV25-1 to TRBJ1-4; 7 bases line up with TRBD1. The CDR3 extends over 13 amino acids. The germline CDR1 and CDR2 sequences are MGHDK and SYGVNS. Losses at the gene ends were 5 bases for V and 7 bases for J; bases not matched to a gene: 4.

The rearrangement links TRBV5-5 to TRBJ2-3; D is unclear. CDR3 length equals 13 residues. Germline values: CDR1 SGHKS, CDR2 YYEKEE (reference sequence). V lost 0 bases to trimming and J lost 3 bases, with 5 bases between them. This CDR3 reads CASSLVKTDTQYF. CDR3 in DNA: TGTGCCAGCAGCTTGGTTAAAACAGATACGCAGTATTTT.

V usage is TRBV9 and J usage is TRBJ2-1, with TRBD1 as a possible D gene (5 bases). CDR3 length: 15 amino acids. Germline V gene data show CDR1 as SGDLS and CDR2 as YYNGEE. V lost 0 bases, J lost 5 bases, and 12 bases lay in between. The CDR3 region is CASSVGLQGNNEQFF. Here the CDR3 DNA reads TGTGCCAGCAGCGTAGGACTCCAGGGCAACAATGAGCAGTTCTTC.

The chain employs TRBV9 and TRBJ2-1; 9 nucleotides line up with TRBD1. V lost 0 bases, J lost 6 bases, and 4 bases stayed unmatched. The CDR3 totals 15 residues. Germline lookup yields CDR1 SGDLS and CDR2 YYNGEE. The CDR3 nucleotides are TGTGCCAGCAGCGTAGTACAGGGGGCTTCCAATGAGCAGTTCTTC. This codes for CASSVVQGASNEQFF.

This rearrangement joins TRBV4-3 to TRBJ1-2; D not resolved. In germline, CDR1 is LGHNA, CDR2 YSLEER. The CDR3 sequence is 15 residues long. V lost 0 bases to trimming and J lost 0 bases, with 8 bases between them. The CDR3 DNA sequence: TGCGCCAGCAGCCAAGATCGGTCACCTAACTATGGCTACACCTTC. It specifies CASSQDRSPNYGYTF.

CDR3: CASSRQGTDGYTF. As DNA, the CDR3 is TGTGCCAGTAGTCGACAGGGGACGGATGGCTACACCTTC. The chain carries TRBV19 and TRBJ1-2; 8 bases are a match to TRBD1. Germline V gene sequence: CDR1 LNHDA, CDR2 SQIVND (reference sequence). The CDR3 extends over 13 amino acids. With 5 bases clipped from V and 6 bases from J, the junction kept 5 bases outside the gene matches.